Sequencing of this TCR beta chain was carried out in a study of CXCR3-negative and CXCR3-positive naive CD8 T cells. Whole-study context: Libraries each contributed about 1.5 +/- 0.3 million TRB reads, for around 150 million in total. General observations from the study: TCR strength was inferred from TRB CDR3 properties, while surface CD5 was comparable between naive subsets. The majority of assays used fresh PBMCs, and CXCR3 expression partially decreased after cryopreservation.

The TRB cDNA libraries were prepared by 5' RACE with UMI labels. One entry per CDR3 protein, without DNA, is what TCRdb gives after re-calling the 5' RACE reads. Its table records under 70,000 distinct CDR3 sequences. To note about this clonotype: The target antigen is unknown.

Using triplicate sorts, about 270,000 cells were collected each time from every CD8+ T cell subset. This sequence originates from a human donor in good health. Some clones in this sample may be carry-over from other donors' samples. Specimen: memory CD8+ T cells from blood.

The CDR3 region is CASSLISTGSYNEQFF. The J gene is TRBJ2-1, the V gene TRBV7-9; TCRdb's D call, TRBD1, is unchecked because there is no DNA. From germline, CDR1 is SEHNR and CDR2 FQNEAQ (reference sequence). The CDR3 is 16 amino acids.